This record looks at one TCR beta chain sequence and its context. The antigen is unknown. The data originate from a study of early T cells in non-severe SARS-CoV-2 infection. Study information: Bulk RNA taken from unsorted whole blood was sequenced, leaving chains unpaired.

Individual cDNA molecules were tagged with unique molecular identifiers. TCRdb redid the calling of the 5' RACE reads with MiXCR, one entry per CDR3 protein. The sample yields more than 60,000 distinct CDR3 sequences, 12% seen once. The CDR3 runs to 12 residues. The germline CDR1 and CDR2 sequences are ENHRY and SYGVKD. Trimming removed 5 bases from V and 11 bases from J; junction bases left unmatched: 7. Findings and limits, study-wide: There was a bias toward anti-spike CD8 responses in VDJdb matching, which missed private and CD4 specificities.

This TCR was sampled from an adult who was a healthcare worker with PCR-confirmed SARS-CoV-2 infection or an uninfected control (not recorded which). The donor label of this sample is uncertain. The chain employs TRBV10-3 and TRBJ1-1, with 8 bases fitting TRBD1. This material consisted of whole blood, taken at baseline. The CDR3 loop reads CAISPQGDGAFF. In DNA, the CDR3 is TGTGCCATCAGTCCACAGGGGGATGGGGCTTTCTTT.